This T cell receptor beta chain was obtained from a study of cytomegalovirus exposure and HLA in healthy donors. PCR was performed using 60 Vbeta and 13 Jbeta primers. Only in-frame clones appear in the TCRdb table, and some are missing; sequencing was by immunoSEQ multiplex PCR. In the table there are under 150,000 clones, 79% of which are singletons. The germline gives CDR1 MDHEN, CDR2 SYDVKM. The length of the CDR3 is 15 residues. V was pared by 6 bases and J by 2 bases, with 14 bases between. The sequence came from a female donor in good health and CMV-seronegative. The sample taken for sequencing was PBMCs. V usage is TRBV28 and J usage is TRBJ1-5; D gene uncertain. This CDR3 reads CASREGASGNQPQHF. As DNA, the CDR3 is TGTGCCAGCAGGGAGGGCGCCTCGGGCAATCAGCCCCAGCATTTT. The full variable domain, rest sourced from reference TRBV28 and TRBJ1-5, is DVKVTQSSRYLVKRTGEKVFLECVQDMDHENMFWYRQDPGLGLRLIYFSYDVKMKEKGDIPEGYSVSREKKERFSLILESASTNQTSMYLCASREGASGNQPQHFGDGTRLSIL.